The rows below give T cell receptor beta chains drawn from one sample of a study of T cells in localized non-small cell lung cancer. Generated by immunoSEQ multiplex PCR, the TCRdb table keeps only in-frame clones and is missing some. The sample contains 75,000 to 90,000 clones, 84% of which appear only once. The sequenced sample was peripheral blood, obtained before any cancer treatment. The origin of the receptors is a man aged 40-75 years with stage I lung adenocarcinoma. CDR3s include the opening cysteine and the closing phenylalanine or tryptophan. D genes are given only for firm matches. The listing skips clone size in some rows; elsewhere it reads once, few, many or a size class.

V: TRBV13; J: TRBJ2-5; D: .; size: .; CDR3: CASSSRDWKGTQYF; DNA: TGTGCCAGCAGCTCGCGGGACTGGAAGGGGACCCAGTACTTC
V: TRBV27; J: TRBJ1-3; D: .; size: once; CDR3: CASSLSMGAHPSGNTIYF; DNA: TGTGCCAGCAGTTTATCAATGGGGGCGCACCCCTCTGGAAACACCATATATTTT
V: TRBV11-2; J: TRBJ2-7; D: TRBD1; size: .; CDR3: CASSLSRGNTYEQYF; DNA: TGTGCCAGCAGCTTATCCAGGGGGAATACCTACGAGCAGTACTTC
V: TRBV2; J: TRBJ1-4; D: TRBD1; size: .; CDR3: CASTRQGMLGKLFF; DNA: TGTGCCAGCACCCGACAGGGAATGTTGGGAAAACTGTTTTTT
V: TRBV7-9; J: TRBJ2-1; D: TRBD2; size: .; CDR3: CASSLGGRGYNEQFF; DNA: TGTGCCAGCAGCTTAGGCGGGAGGGGTTACAATGAGCAGTTCTTC
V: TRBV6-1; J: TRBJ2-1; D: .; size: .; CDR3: CASSVYRKESEQFF; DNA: TGTGCCAGCAGTGTTTACAGGAAAGAGAGTGAGCAGTTCTTC
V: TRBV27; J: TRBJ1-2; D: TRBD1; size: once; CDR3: CASSLGGGTVFYGYTF; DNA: TGTGCCAGCAGTTTAGGGGGGGGGACAGTCTTCTATGGCTACACCTTC
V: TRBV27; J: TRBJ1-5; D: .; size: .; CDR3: CASSPAISNQPQHF; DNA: TGTGCCAGCAGTCCGGCCATTAGCAATCAGCCCCAGCATTTT
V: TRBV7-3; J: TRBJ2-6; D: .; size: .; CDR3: CASSPPRANVLTF; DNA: TGTGCCAGCAGCCCTCCGAGGGCCAACGTCCTGACTTTC
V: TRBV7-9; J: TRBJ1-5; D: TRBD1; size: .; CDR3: CASSAGTGGSNQPQHF; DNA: TGTGCCAGCAGCGCCGGGACAGGTGGGAGCAATCAGCCCCAGCATTTT
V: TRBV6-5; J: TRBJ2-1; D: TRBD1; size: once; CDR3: CASSYKGADYNEQFF; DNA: TGTGCCAGCAGTTACAAGGGGGCAGACTACAATGAGCAGTTCTTC
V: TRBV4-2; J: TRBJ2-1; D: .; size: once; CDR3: CASSQEPRDAAYNEQFF; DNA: TGTGCCAGCAGCCAAGAACCACGGGACGCGGCCTACAATGAGCAGTTCTTC
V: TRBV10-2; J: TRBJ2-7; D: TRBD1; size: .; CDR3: CASAGTGGAKYF; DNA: TGCGCCAGCGCCGGGACAGGGGGCGCGAAGTACTTC
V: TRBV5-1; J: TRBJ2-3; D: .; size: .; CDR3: CASSLQGTDTQYF; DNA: TGCGCCAGCAGCTTGCAAGGCACAGATACGCAGTATTTT
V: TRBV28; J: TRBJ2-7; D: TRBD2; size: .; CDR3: CASSRGTSGRGEQYF; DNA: TGTGCCAGCAGCCGAGGGACTAGCGGACGCGGGGAGCAGTACTTC
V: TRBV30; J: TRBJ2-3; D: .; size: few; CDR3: CAWTIWDTQYF; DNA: TGTGCCTGGACAATTTGGGATACGCAGTATTTT
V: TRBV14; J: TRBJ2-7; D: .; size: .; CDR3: CASSQATYEQYF; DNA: TGTGCCAGCAGCCAAGCCACCTACGAGCAGTACTTC
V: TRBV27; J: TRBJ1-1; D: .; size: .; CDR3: CASSGVMNTEAFF; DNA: TGTGCCAGCAGCGGGGTCATGAACACTGAAGCTTTCTTT
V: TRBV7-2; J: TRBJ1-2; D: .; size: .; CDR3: CASSPGSIYGYTF; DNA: TGTGCCAGCAGCCCCGGAAGCATCTATGGCTACACCTTC
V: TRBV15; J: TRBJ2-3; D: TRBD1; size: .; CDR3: CATSEQGQRTDTQYF; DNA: TGTGCCACCAGCGAACAGGGACAGCGCACAGATACGCAGTATTTT
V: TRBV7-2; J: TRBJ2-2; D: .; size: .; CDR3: CASKTLSGGGTGELFF; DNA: TGTGCCAGCAAGACCCTCTCCGGAGGGGGCACCGGGGAGCTGTTTTTT
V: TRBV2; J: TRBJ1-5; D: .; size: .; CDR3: CASSLATLSSQPQHF; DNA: TGTGCCAGCAGTCTGGCGACATTGAGTTCTCAGCCCCAGCATTTT
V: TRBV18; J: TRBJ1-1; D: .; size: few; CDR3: CASSRQSVGTEAFF; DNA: TGTGCCAGCTCACGGCAAAGTGTGGGCACTGAAGCTTTCTTT
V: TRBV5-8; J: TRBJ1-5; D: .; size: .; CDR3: CASSLVVGSYSNQPQHF; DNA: TGTGCCAGCAGCTTGGTGGTCGGATCCTATAGCAATCAGCCCCAGCATTTT
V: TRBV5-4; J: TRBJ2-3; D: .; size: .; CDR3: CASSLSNYGTDTQYF; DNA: TGTGCCAGCAGCTTGTCAAACTATGGCACAGATACGCAGTATTTT
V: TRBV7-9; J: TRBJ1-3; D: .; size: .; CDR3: CASSTPSGNTIYF; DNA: TGTGCCAGCAGCACCCCCTCTGGAAACACCATATATTTT
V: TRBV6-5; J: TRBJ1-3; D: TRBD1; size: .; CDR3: CASRTGVAGNTIYF; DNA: TGTGCCAGCAGGACAGGGGTGGCTGGAAACACCATATATTTT
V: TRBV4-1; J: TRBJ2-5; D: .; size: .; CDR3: CASSQVWLPGETQYF; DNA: TGCGCCAGCAGCCAAGTCTGGCTCCCCGGAGAGACCCAGTACTTC
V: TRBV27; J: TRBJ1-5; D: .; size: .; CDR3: CASSRWGQPQHF; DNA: TGTGCCAGCAGTCGTTGGGGCCAGCCCCAGCATTTT
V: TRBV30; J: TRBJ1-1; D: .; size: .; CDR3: CAWSPSRWTEAFF; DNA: TGTGCCTGGAGTCCCTCTCGATGGACTGAAGCTTTCTTT
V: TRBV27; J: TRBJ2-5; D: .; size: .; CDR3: CASSSRGSYGETQYF; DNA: TGTGCCAGCAGTTCTCGGGGATCTTATGGGGAGACCCAGTACTTC
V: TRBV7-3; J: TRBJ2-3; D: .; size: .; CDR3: CASSTDQNQYTDTQYF; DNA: TGTGCCAGCAGCACCGACCAGAACCAGTACACAGATACGCAGTATTTT
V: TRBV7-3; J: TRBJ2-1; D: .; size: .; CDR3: CASSLSSYNEQFF; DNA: TGTGCCAGCAGCTTAAGCTCCTACAATGAGCAGTTCTTC
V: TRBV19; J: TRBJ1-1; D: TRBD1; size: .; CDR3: CAGKRTGGDTEAFF; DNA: TGTGCCGGGAAGCGGACAGGGGGGGACACTGAAGCTTTCTTT
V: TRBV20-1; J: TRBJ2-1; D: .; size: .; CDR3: CSAELSVPQFF; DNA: TGCAGTGCTGAGCTTTCAGTACCACAGTTCTTC
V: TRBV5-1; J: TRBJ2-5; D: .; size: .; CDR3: CASSLGGTQYF; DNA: TGCGCCAGCAGCTTAGGGGGGACCCAGTACTTC
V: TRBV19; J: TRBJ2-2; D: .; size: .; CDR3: CASSLGYTGELFF; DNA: TGTGCCAGTAGCCTAGGATACACCGGGGAGCTGTTTTTT
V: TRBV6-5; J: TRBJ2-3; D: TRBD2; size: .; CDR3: CASSWVTSADTQYF; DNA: TGTGCCAGCAGTTGGGTAACTAGCGCAGATACGCAGTATTTT
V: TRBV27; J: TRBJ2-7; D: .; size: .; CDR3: CASRVQGGNYEQYF; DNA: TGTGCCAGCAGGGTTCAGGGGGGCAACTACGAGCAGTACTTC
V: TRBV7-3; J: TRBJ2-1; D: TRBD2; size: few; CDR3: CASSLIPGTSRDEQFF; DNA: TGTGCCAGCAGCTTAATCCCCGGGACTAGTCGGGATGAGCAGTTCTTC
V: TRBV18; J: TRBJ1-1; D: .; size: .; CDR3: CASSPMGAEGFF; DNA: TGTGCCAGCTCACCAATGGGGGCAGAGGGTTTCTTT
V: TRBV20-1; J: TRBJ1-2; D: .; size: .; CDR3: CSARNYGYTF; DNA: TGCAGTGCTAGAAACTATGGCTACACCTTC
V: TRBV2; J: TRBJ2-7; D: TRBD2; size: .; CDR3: CASTKRLADYEQYF; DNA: TGTGCCAGCACCAAAAGACTAGCGGACTACGAGCAGTACTTC
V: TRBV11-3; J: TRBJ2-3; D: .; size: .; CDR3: CASSLSARGGADTQYF; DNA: TGTGCCAGCAGCTTATCGGCCAGGGGGGGCGCAGATACGCAGTATTTT
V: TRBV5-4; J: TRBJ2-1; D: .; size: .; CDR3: CASSLVVSSYNEQFF; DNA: TGTGCCAGCAGCTTGGTGGTAAGCTCCTACAATGAGCAGTTCTTC
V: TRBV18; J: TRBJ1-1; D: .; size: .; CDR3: CASSQEGEFEAFF; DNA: TGTGCCAGCTCACAGGAGGGAGAGTTTGAAGCTTTCTTT